The sequence of this TCR beta chain was determined in a study of T cell clusters in autoimmune cytopenias. Germline V gene sequence: CDR1 GTSNPN, CDR2 SVGIG (reference sequence). The CDR3 extends over 14 amino acids. TRB rearrangements were amplified by touch-down multiplex PCR with mixed TRB-A/B primers. Following a re-call of the multiplex PCR reads, TCRdb has one entry per CDR3 protein and lacks DNA. The sample data list more than 6,000 distinct CDR3 sequences. Each sample's input was 250 ng genomic DNA, 38,000 or so genome equivalents. The same specimen was also included in a second study, on T cell repertoires in aging, cancer and after chemotherapy.

The material sequenced was peripheral blood. The rearrangement joins TRBV30 to TRBJ2-7; TCRdb picks TRBD2, but there is no DNA to check that call. The TCR was taken from a human donor in good health. The CDR3 spells CAWSTAGGAYEQYF. Together with reference TRBV30 and TRBJ2-7, the CDR3 gives the full variable domain: SQTIHQWPATLVQPVGSPLSLECTVEGTSNPNLYWYRQAAGRGLQLLFYSVGIGQISSEVPQNLSASRPQDRQFILSSKKLLLSDSGFYLCAWSTAGGAYEQYFGPGTRLTVT.